The table lists the clone carrying this T cell receptor (beta chain) with a few counts. What it binds is not known. These data are taken from a study of T cell repertoires in cytomegalovirus infection. Study summary: Matching HLA type and CMV infection were both indicated by public TCR beta signatures.

TCRdb fed the reads into MiXCR, producing one record per CDR3 protein. This sample has about 130,000 distinct CDR3 sequences; about 24% occur once, and the top ten carry roughly 35%. Study-wide points: In two of eight donors, the top clonotype was HLA-C-restricted CMV-specific. CMV carriers having the relevant HLA were flagged by cumulative public TCR beta family frequency.

The CDR3 is 14 residues long. Trimming removed 1 base from V and 7 bases from J, with 13 bases in between. Per germline, CDR1 SEHNR and CDR2 FQNEAQ (reference sequence). Sequences were obtained from PBMCs, sequenced either directly or after in vitro stimulation (not recorded which). The V call is TRBV7-9, the J call TRBJ1-1; maybe TRBD1 (5 bases). This TCR was recovered from a human donor in good health (CMV status not recorded). Some clones in this sample may be carry-over from other donors' samples. The CDR3 loop is CASSLGQGFNEAFF. The CDR3 region has the DNA TGTGCCAGCAGCTTAGGCCAGGGCTTTAATGAAGCTTTCTTT.